Listed here are 4 T cell receptor beta chains from one sample, sequenced in a study of blood T cell repertoires in COVID-19. Only in-frame clones appear in the TCRdb table, and some are missing; sequencing was by immunoSEQ multiplex PCR. The sample consists of 250,000 to 350,000 clones, approximately 88% of them appearing once. Sample: PBMCs or T cells enriched from blood (not recorded which). The source of these receptors is a woman aged 25 to 45 who had recovered from COVID-19.

This CDR3 is CASSRDRADKNIQYF. The CDR3 bases are TGCGCCAGCAGCCGCGACAGGGCTGATAAAAACATTCAGTACTTC. The chain couples TRBV4-3 to TRBJ2-4; TRBD1 agrees at 7 bases. Germline CDR1 is LGHNA and CDR2 is YSLEER. V was pared by 4 bases and J by 4 bases, with 7 bases of the junction left unmatched. The CDR3 spans 15 residues.

V usage is TRBV27 and J usage is TRBJ2-1; 11 bases agree with TRBD2. This CDR3 contains 15 residues. Germline CDR1 MNHEY, CDR2 SMNVEV (reference sequence). After removal of 8 bases from V and 6 bases from J, the junction contained 9 bases not matched to a gene. The CDR3 loop reads CASGVSGRAPNEQFF. CDR3 in DNA: TGTGCCAGCGGGGTTAGCGGGAGGGCCCCCAATGAGCAGTTCTTC.

In this sample, this clone turned up once. One end of the junction does not line up with germline, which may come from a read error. The V call is TRBV6-2 or TRBV6-3, the J call TRBJ1-4; D remains unclear. CDR1 and CDR2 (germline): MNHEY, SVGEGT. The CDR3 runs 14 residues. DNA of the CDR3: TGTGCCTGCAGTTTAGCGTTTGAGTATGAAAAACTGTTTTTT. This sequence encodes CACSLAFEYEKLFF.

CDR3 DNA: TGTGCCAGCAGCTACAGGGGGCAGATGGGAAACATTCAGTACTTC. Its protein product is CASSYRGQMGNIQYF. The rearrangement joins TRBV27 to TRBJ2-4, with 9 bases aligning to TRBD1. Germline trimming cut 6 bases from V and 6 bases from J; bases unmatched to any gene: 9. Germline CDR1 reads MNHEY; CDR2 reads SMNVEV (reference sequence). The CDR3 sequence is 15 residues long.